Listed below are T cell receptor beta chains from one sample, sequenced in a study of type 1 regulatory T cells. From the reads, TCRdb called clonotypes with MiXCR, one entry per CDR3 protein. The sample lists some 71,000 distinct CDR3 sequences, more than 20% occurring once. Antigens for these TCRs are unknown. Sequencing input: cultured type 1 regulatory T (Tr1) cells, either the whole culture or a sorted fraction (not recorded which). These receptors all stem from a human donor in good health. CDR3s include the opening cysteine and the closing phenylalanine or tryptophan. The D gene is left open where the match is weak. Where a row states a size, it is once, few, many or the class of an expanded clone; other rows omit it.

clone_size	v_call	j_call	d_call	cdr3_aa	cdr3_nt
few	TRBV7-9	TRBJ2-1	.	CASSPRGSAYNEQFF	TGTGCCAGCAGCCCCCGGGGATCTGCCTACAATGAGCAGTTCTTC
few	TRBV3-1	TRBJ2-1	.	CASSPPGISRYNEQFF	TGTGCCAGCAGCCCTCCCGGGATTAGCAGGTACAATGAGCAGTTCTTC
many	TRBV7-2	TRBJ2-2	TRBD2	CASSLTSGRATGELFF	TGTGCCAGCAGCTTAACTAGCGGGAGGGCAACCGGGGAGCTGTTTTTT
.	TRBV20-1	TRBJ2-3	TRBD2	CSARPSGMGTTDTQYF	TGCAGTGCTAGACCTAGCGGGATGGGTACGACAGATACGCAGTATTTT
few	TRBV5-1	TRBJ2-7	TRBD1	CASSPRDRYEQYF	TGCGCCAGCAGCCCCAGGGACAGATACGAGCAGTACTTC
.	TRBV24-1	TRBJ2-3	.	CATGLFGADTQYF	TGTGCCACCGGACTTTTTGGCGCAGATACGCAGTATTTT
medium-sized	TRBV5-1	TRBJ2-5	.	CASSLVGETQYF	TGCGCCAGCAGCTTGGTTGGTGAGACCCAGTACTTC
.	TRBV12-3/TRBV12-4	TRBJ1-1	.	CASSAQRRAFF	TGTGCCAGCAGCGCGCAGAGGCGAGCTTTCTTT
.	TRBV18	TRBJ2-7	.	CASSLTSTYEQYF	TGTGCCAGCTCACTCACTAGCACCTACGAGCAGTACTTC
.	TRBV12-3/TRBV12-4	TRBJ2-7	.	CASSPGGPGEQYF	TGTGCCAGCAGCCCCGGAGGCCCGGGTGAGCAGTACTTC
few	TRBV5-1	TRBJ2-7	.	CASSFLDEQYF	TGCGCCAGCAGCTTTTTGGACGAGCAGTACTTC
few	TRBV3-1	TRBJ1-1	.	CASSQKRNTEAFF	TGTGCCAGCAGCCAGAAGAGAAACACTGAAGCTTTCTTT
.	TRBV12-3/TRBV12-4	TRBJ2-7	.	CASSYLEAYEQYF	TGTGCCAGCAGTTACTTGGAGGCCTACGAGCAGTACTTC
many	TRBV5-1	TRBJ2-1	TRBD2	CASRSLAGSHNEQFF	TGCGCCAGCCGGTCCCTAGCGGGTTCTCACAATGAGCAGTTCTTC
.	TRBV7-9	TRBJ1-2	TRBD1	CASSPLFGQAANYGYTF	TGTGCCAGCAGCCCCCTTTTTGGACAGGCCGCTAACTATGGCTACACCTTC
few	TRBV7-9	TRBJ2-1	TRBD1	CASSRTGGRFSSYNEQFF	TGTGCCAGCAGCCGGACAGGGGGCCGATTTAGCTCCTACAATGAGCAGTTCTTC
many	TRBV9	TRBJ2-1	.	CASSPRRVLYNEQFF	TGTGCCAGCAGCCCCCGACGGGTGTTGTACAATGAGCAGTTCTTC
few	TRBV7-8	TRBJ1-3	.	CASSQTNRFTGNTIYF	TGTGCCAGCAGCCAGACTAACAGGTTTACTGGAAACACCATATATTTT
few	TRBV20-1	TRBJ2-5	.	CSALRTEGETQYF	TGCAGTGCGTTGAGGACAGAAGGGGAGACCCAGTACTTC
few	TRBV5-1	TRBJ2-7	.	CASSLGWLPPDSGSEQYF	TGCGCCAGCAGCTTGGGCTGGTTACCCCCAGACTCGGGCAGCGAGCAGTACTTC
once	TRBV5-4	TRBJ2-5	TRBD2	CASSLLAGAETQYF	TGTGCCAGCAGCTTGCTAGCGGGAGCTGAGACCCAGTACTTC
few	TRBV5-6	TRBJ2-3	.	CASSSVGGGVPDTQYF	TGTGCCAGCAGCTCGGTCGGCGGCGGGGTCCCAGATACGCAGTATTTT
.	TRBV2	TRBJ1-2	TRBD1	CASRDRAQGYTF	TGTGCCAGCAGGGACAGGGCTCAGGGCTACACCTTC
.	TRBV19	TRBJ2-1	.	CASSIRQGEQFF	TGTGCCAGTAGTATCCGCCAGGGTGAGCAGTTCTTC
.	TRBV6-2/TRBV6-3	TRBJ2-7	.	CASSKLVSPYEQYF	TGTGCCAGCAGCAAATTAGTTTCGCCCTACGAGCAGTACTTC
.	TRBV5-6	TRBJ1-4	.	CASSRGPTNEKLFF	TGTGCCAGCAGCCGAGGGCCAACTAATGAAAAACTGTTTTTT
few	TRBV12-3/TRBV12-4	TRBJ1-3	.	CASSLKVSASGANTIYF	TGTGCCAGCAGTTTAAAGGTCTCGGCGTCAGGGGCAAACACCATATATTTT
few	TRBV20-1	TRBJ1-4	.	CSATRPSNEKLFF	TGCAGTGCTACCAGACCGAGCAATGAAAAACTGTTTTTT
medium-sized	TRBV29-1	TRBJ2-7	TRBD2	CSVGTSGVYEQYF	TGCAGCGTTGGGACTAGCGGAGTATACGAGCAGTACTTC
.	TRBV5-1	TRBJ1-1	.	CASSQRGRTNTEAFF	TGCGCCAGCAGCCAAAGGGGACGGACGAACACTGAAGCTTTCTTT
.	TRBV6-1	TRBJ1-2	.	CASSEARVSGYTF	TGTGCCAGCAGTGAAGCTCGGGTTTCGGGCTACACCTTC
.	TRBV6-5	TRBJ1-5	.	CASRLGEGSNQPQHF	TGTGCCAGTAGATTGGGGGAGGGTTCCAATCAGCCCCAGCATTTT
.	TRBV10-3	TRBJ2-3	TRBD2	CANSGGSGTDTQYF	TGTGCCAACTCAGGCGGGAGCGGGACAGATACGCAGTATTTT
many	TRBV3-1	TRBJ1-3	.	CASSQDSGRRNTIYF	TGTGCCAGCAGCCAAGATTCGGGCAGACGAAACACCATATATTTT
.	TRBV7-2	TRBJ1-2	.	CASSLGQTDYGYTF	TGTGCCAGCAGCCTGGGCCAGACGGACTATGGCTACACCTTC
few	TRBV9	TRBJ2-7	.	CASSVSTEPIDEQYF	TGTGCCAGCAGCGTATCGACTGAGCCTATAGACGAGCAGTACTTC
few	TRBV2	TRBJ2-1	.	CASTLGRNGNEQFF	TGTGCCAGCACCTTAGGGAGGAACGGCAATGAGCAGTTCTTC
.	TRBV28	TRBJ2-7	TRBD2	CASSFIVAGAREQYF	TGTGCCAGCAGTTTTATAGTGGCGGGAGCTCGCGAGCAGTACTTC
.	TRBV10-3	TRBJ1-4	.	CAISESGWGLFF	TGTGCCATCAGTGAGTCCGGGTGGGGACTGTTTTTT
.	TRBV12-3/TRBV12-4	TRBJ2-3	TRBD1	CASSGGQGTDTQYF	TGTGCCAGCAGCGGAGGACAGGGGACAGATACGCAGTATTTT
.	TRBV30	TRBJ1-3	.	CAWSSDRPVSTIYF	TGTGCCTGGAGTTCCGACAGGCCCGTTAGCACCATATATTTT
.	TRBV5-1	TRBJ2-7	.	CASSLTGTPYEQYF	TGCGCCAGCAGCTTAACCGGGACACCCTACGAGCAGTACTTC
many	TRBV19	TRBJ2-2	.	CASSMGGHTGELFF	TGTGCCAGTAGTATGGGGGGGCACACCGGGGAGCTGTTTTTT
.	TRBV5-8	TRBJ2-3	.	CASSPLGSTDTQYF	TGTGCCAGCAGCCCTTTGGGGAGCACAGATACGCAGTATTTT
few	TRBV27	TRBJ2-7	.	CASSWFRTLRPDEQYF	TGTGCCAGCAGTTGGTTTAGGACCCTGCGACCCGACGAGCAGTACTTC
.	TRBV12-3/TRBV12-4	TRBJ1-2	.	CASRIDRDYGYTF	TGTGCCAGCCGTATAGACCGGGACTATGGCTACACCTTC
few	TRBV27	TRBJ1-2	TRBD1	CASSDRASFGYTF	TGTGCCAGCAGTGACAGGGCTTCTTTTGGCTACACCTTC
.	TRBV5-1	TRBJ2-7	TRBD2	CASSLARTSGRSTSYEQYF	TGCGCCAGCAGCTTGGCCCGGACTAGCGGGAGGTCGACGAGCTACGAGCAGTACTTC
.	TRBV18	TRBJ2-1	TRBD1	CASSPTRQGALMWQFF	TGTGCCAGCTCACCTACAAGACAGGGGGCTTTAATGTGGCAGTTCTTC
few	TRBV29-1	TRBJ2-5	TRBD1	CSVRDRGLSETQYF	TGCAGCGTCAGGGACAGGGGGCTCTCGGAGACCCAGTACTTC
.	TRBV5-1	TRBJ2-2	.	CASNKDRNAGELFF	TGCGCCAGCAATAAGGATAGGAATGCCGGGGAGCTGTTTTTT
few	TRBV5-1	TRBJ2-1	.	CASSLTEYNEQFF	TGCGCCAGCAGCTTGACTGAGTACAATGAGCAGTTCTTC
few	TRBV6-5	TRBJ2-7	TRBD1	CASANRGLSRYEQYF	TGTGCCAGCGCCAACAGGGGCTTAAGTCGATACGAGCAGTACTTC
.	TRBV28	TRBJ1-5	.	CASSGKYSNQPQHF	TGTGCCAGCTCCGGCAAATATAGCAATCAGCCCCAGCATTTT
few	TRBV5-1	TRBJ1-2	.	CASSLSSARGYTF	TGCGCCAGCAGCCTGAGTTCCGCGCGAGGCTACACCTTC
few	TRBV24-1	TRBJ2-2	TRBD1	CATSPGQTNTGELFF	TGTGCCACCAGCCCGGGACAGACGAACACCGGGGAGCTGTTTTTT
.	TRBV12-3/TRBV12-4	TRBJ2-2	.	CAGGGPNTGELFF	TGTGCCGGGGGGGGGCCGAACACCGGGGAGCTGTTTTTT